This entry lists 11 T cell receptor beta chains sequenced from one sample in a study of blood T cells in healthy people across ages. A sample-barcoded 5' primer and a J-beta primer mix were used in a second PCR of roughly 7 to 11 cycles. TCRdb processed the 5' RACE reads anew with MiXCR; each CDR3 protein has one entry. The table has hundreds of thousands of distinct CDR3 sequences, roughly 50% seen once; the top ten hold under 15%. What was sequenced was blood. All receptors come from a man aged 30 to 45 in good health.

The CDR3: CASSLESLQVEQYF. Written as DNA, the CDR3 is TGCGCCAGCAGCTTGGAAAGTCTCCAGGTCGAGCAGTACTTC. This chain uses TRBV5-1 with TRBJ2-5; D is unresolved. The end of the DNA aligns better with TRBJ2-7, so the J call may be wrong. The CDR3 is 14 residues long. CDR1 is SGHRS and CDR2 is YFSETQ in the germline V gene.

This clonotype was picked up a small number of times. The V and J genes are TRBV10-3 and TRBJ1-2, with 9 bases lining up with TRBD1. The CDR3 has 14 amino acids. Germline CDR1 ENHRY, CDR2 SYGVKD. V dropped 0 bases and J dropped 6; count of bases not matched to a gene: 2. The CDR3 DNA sequence: TGTGCCATCAGTGAGTCCGGACAGGGGAATGGCTACACCTTC. As protein: CAISESGQGNGYTF.

This chain joins TRBV5-1 and TRBJ2-3; a possible D gene is TRBD2 (6 bases). V lost 5 bases and J lost 6, with 25 bases in between. The V gene's germline CDR1 is SGHRS and CDR2 YFSETQ. The CDR3 sequence is 17 residues long. CDR3 DNA sequence: TGCGCCAGCAGATCCGTCGGAGGTCGCGGAAGCGGGGATACGCAGTATTTT. It encodes CASRSVGGRGSGDTQYF.

V usage is TRBV25-1 and J usage is TRBJ1-5; 9 nucleotides line up with TRBD1. V shed 6 bases, J shed 7 bases, and the junction held 7 bases outside the gene matches. This CDR3 contains 14 residues. Germline V gives CDR1 MGHDK, CDR2 SYGVNS. CDR3 in DNA: TGTGCCAGCAGAGGGACAGGGTTTTCGCAGCCCCAGCATTTT. Its translation: CASRGTGFSQPQHF.

The genes are TRBV4-1 and TRBJ2-5; 8 positions agree with TRBD1. The J call may be faulty, since TRBJ2-7 better matches the DNA end. The CDR3 is made up of 15 amino acids. Germline CDR1 reads MGHRA; CDR2 reads YSYEKL. Written as DNA, the CDR3 is TGCGCCAGCAGCCGTTCGGGACAGGACTTTTACGAGCAGTACTTC. Translation: CASSRSGQDFYEQYF.

The V call is TRBV14, the J call TRBJ2-3; D might be TRBD1 (6 bases). The CDR3 extends over 16 amino acids. Trimming pared 0 bases from V and 4 bases from J, leaving 14 bases between. Germline CDR1 and CDR2: SGHDN and FVKESK. CDR3 loop: CASSQDIRQGPDTQYF. CDR3 nucleotides: TGTGCCAGCAGCCAAGATATACGCCAGGGGCCAGATACGCAGTATTTT.

This clonotype was recorded once. The rearrangement uses TRBV18 and TRBJ1-2; maybe TRBD1 (5 bases). CDR1 and CDR2 from the germline V gene are KGHSH and LQKENI. Trimming removed 3 bases at V and 4 bases at J, with 12 bases between. The CDR3 sequence is 14 residues long. CDR3 sequence reads: CASSPGAGTYGYTF. DNA for the CDR3: TGTGCCAGCTCACCGGGCGCAGGGACCTATGGCTACACCTTC.

This clonotype was seen more than once but under ten times. J is TRBJ1-2 and V is TRBV4-2; TRBD1 matches 12 bases. The ends lost 8 bases at V and 8 bases at J; junction bases unmatched: 15. Per the germline V gene, CDR1 is LGHNA and CDR2 is YNFKEQ. This CDR3 is built from 16 residues. Here the CDR3 reads CASGGQGAGSLFGYTF. DNA of the CDR3: TGTGCCAGCGGGGGACAGGGGGCAGGATCCCTCTTCGGCTACACCTTC.

This clonotype has only one observation. The rearrangement uses TRBV27 and TRBJ2-5; the match to TRBD1 covers 9 bases. The CDR3 runs to 18 residues. Looked up from germline, CDR1 is MNHEY and CDR2 is SMNVEV (reference sequence). The V gene end was trimmed by 5 bases and the J gene end by 3 bases; junction bases not matched to a gene: 16. The CDR3 here is CASSPGRDRERRKETQYF. CDR3 DNA sequence: TGTGCCAGCAGTCCCGGTAGGGACAGGGAGCGACGAAAAGAGACCCAGTACTTC.

The V call is TRBV12-3 or TRBV12-4, the J call TRBJ2-4; a possible D gene is TRBD1 (5 bases). This CDR3 spans 16 amino acids. Trimming stripped 3 bases from V and 0 bases from J, with 12 bases between. The CDR3 region has the DNA TGTGCCAGCAGTTTCGGGCAGGGCAAAGCCAAAAACATTCAGTACTTC. This gives the protein CASSFGQGKAKNIQYF.

This clonotype was counted between two and nine times. V usage is TRBV20-1 and J usage is TRBJ2-7, with TRBD2 matching 10 bases. V lost 4 bases, J lost 1 base, and 7 bases stayed unmatched. Per the germline V gene, CDR1 is DFQATT and CDR2 is SNEGSKA (reference sequence). The CDR3 has 15 amino acids. CDR3 sequence (DNA): TGCAGTGCTATTGAAGCGGGGGGGCGGTCCTACGAGCAGTACTTC. It encodes CSAIEAGGRSYEQYF.